This is a list of T cell receptor beta chains from one sample in a study of regulatory T cells in long-lasting Graves disease. TCRdb re-derived calls from the multiplex PCR reads in MiXCR, one entry per CDR3 protein. This sample has some 350,000 distinct CDR3 sequences, with roughly 17% found just once. These data also formed part of another study, on T cells in Graves' hyperthyroidism and ophthalmopathy.

Sequenced material: peripheral blood mononuclear cells (PBMCs), taken at new diagnosis, from a patient treated with antithyroid drugs. The receptor set was obtained from a woman under 30 with Graves disease. The CDR3 runs from the conserved cysteine through the conserved F or W. The D gene is left open where the match is weak. Not every row has a clone size; where given, it reads once, few, many or a size class.

abundance: .
d_gene: .
j_gene: TRBJ1-1
v_gene: TRBV28
CDR3nt: TGTGCCAGCAGTTTGTCTTTGGGGGCGCGAACTGAAGCTTTCTTT
CDR3aa: CASSLSLGARTEAFF

abundance: few
d_gene: TRBD2
j_gene: TRBJ2-7
v_gene: TRBV5-1
CDR3nt: TGCGCCAGCAGCTTGGGGCCAGCGGGGGACGAGCAGTACTTC
CDR3aa: CASSLGPAGDEQYF

abundance: many
d_gene: .
j_gene: TRBJ2-1
v_gene: TRBV2
CDR3nt: TGTGCCAGCAGTGAATCAGGGGCCCTGTCCTACAATGAGCAGTTCTTC
CDR3aa: CASSESGALSYNEQFF

abundance: many
d_gene: TRBD1
j_gene: TRBJ1-3
v_gene: TRBV28
CDR3nt: TGTGCCAGCAGTTTAGGGTGGCGGTCAGGGGGCAGGATTGGAAACACCATATATTTT
CDR3aa: CASSLGWRSGGRIGNTIYF

abundance: .
d_gene: .
j_gene: TRBJ1-1
v_gene: TRBV6-9
CDR3nt: TGTGCCAGCAGTTACTTCCCCACAGCGAACACTGAAGCTTTCTTT
CDR3aa: CASSYFPTANTEAFF

abundance: many
d_gene: .
j_gene: TRBJ1-5
v_gene: TRBV20-1
CDR3nt: TGCAGTGCTAGAGGGACAAATAGCAATCAGCCCCAGCATTTT
CDR3aa: CSARGTNSNQPQHF

abundance: .
d_gene: TRBD2
j_gene: TRBJ2-1
v_gene: TRBV4-2
CDR3nt: TGTGCCAGCAGCCAAGAGCCGGGTGTAGCGGGAGAAGGTTACAATGAGCAGTTCTTC
CDR3aa: CASSQEPGVAGEGYNEQFF

abundance: many
d_gene: .
j_gene: TRBJ1-1
v_gene: TRBV5-5
CDR3nt: TGCGCCAGCAGCCGGTCTTACACTGAAGCTTTCTTT
CDR3aa: CASSRSYTEAFF

abundance: .
d_gene: .
j_gene: TRBJ2-7
v_gene: TRBV4-1
CDR3nt: TGCGCCAGCAGCCAAGTAAGGTTTGGGGCCTACGAGCAGTACTTC
CDR3aa: CASSQVRFGAYEQYF

abundance: .
d_gene: .
j_gene: TRBJ1-5
v_gene: TRBV7-6
CDR3nt: TGTGCCAGCAGCTTATTTCTGGTCGCTTTTCAGCCCCAGCATTTT
CDR3aa: CASSLFLVAFQPQHF

abundance: few
d_gene: .
j_gene: TRBJ2-1
v_gene: TRBV30
CDR3nt: TGTGCCTGGAGTTTCCACAATGAGCAGTTCTTC
CDR3aa: CAWSFHNEQFF

abundance: .
d_gene: .
j_gene: TRBJ1-2
v_gene: TRBV10-3
CDR3nt: TGTGCCATCAGTGAGTGGAAAATTCTAGACTATGGCTACACCTTC
CDR3aa: CAISEWKILDYGYTF

abundance: many
d_gene: .
j_gene: TRBJ2-1
v_gene: TRBV5-1
CDR3nt: TGTGCCAGCAGCTTGGTGGGGGGCAATGAGCAGTTCTTC
CDR3aa: CASSLVGGNEQFF

abundance: many
d_gene: .
j_gene: TRBJ2-2
v_gene: TRBV2
CDR3nt: TGTGCCAGCAGTGGTCTAGCGAGAAACACCGGGGAGCTGTTTTTT
CDR3aa: CASSGLARNTGELFF

abundance: many
d_gene: .
j_gene: TRBJ1-1
v_gene: TRBV18
CDR3nt: TGTGCCAGCTCACCACCGGGACACGGGAACACTGAAGCTTTCTTT
CDR3aa: CASSPPGHGNTEAFF

abundance: many
d_gene: .
j_gene: TRBJ1-1
v_gene: TRBV2
CDR3nt: TGTGCCAGCAGTGAAGGGGGGGGGGGAACTGAAGCTTTCTTT
CDR3aa: CASSEGGGGTEAFF

abundance: many
d_gene: .
j_gene: TRBJ1-5
v_gene: TRBV28
CDR3nt: TGTGCCAGCACTTCGGTTGGAGGCAATCAGCCCCAGCATTTT
CDR3aa: CASTSVGGNQPQHF

abundance: many
d_gene: .
j_gene: TRBJ2-3
v_gene: TRBV7-9
CDR3nt: TGTGCCAGCAGCTTCCGGGACTCTAGCACAGATACGCAGTATTTT
CDR3aa: CASSFRDSSTDTQYF

abundance: few
d_gene: TRBD2
j_gene: TRBJ2-1
v_gene: TRBV28
CDR3nt: TGTGCCAGCAGTTCGCTGTACATAGCGGGGGAGAGTAATGAGCAGTTCTTC
CDR3aa: CASSSLYIAGESNEQFF

abundance: few
d_gene: TRBD1
j_gene: TRBJ2-2
v_gene: TRBV29-1
CDR3nt: TGCAGCGTTGCAGTCCCCAGGGGGTTGGGGAGCGTGAACACCGGGGAGCTGTTTTTT
CDR3aa: CSVAVPRGLGSVNTGELFF

abundance: many
d_gene: TRBD2
j_gene: TRBJ2-1
v_gene: TRBV3-1
CDR3nt: TGTGCCAGCAGCCAAGGACTAGCGGGAGGGTCGATAGACAATGAGCAGTTCTTC
CDR3aa: CASSQGLAGGSIDNEQFF

abundance: few
d_gene: TRBD1
j_gene: TRBJ2-7
v_gene: TRBV10-3
CDR3nt: TGTGCCATCAGTGAGGCATCCGGGACAGGGGGCTTATCATACTTC
CDR3aa: CAISEASGTGGLSYF

abundance: few
d_gene: .
j_gene: TRBJ2-2
v_gene: TRBV18
CDR3nt: TGTGCCAGCTCACCACGAAACAGGAACACCGGGGAGCTGTTTTTT
CDR3aa: CASSPRNRNTGELFF

abundance: .
d_gene: .
j_gene: TRBJ1-1
v_gene: TRBV19
CDR3nt: TGTGCCAGTAGAAGGGGGAACACTGAAGCTTTCTTT
CDR3aa: CASRRGNTEAFF

abundance: .
d_gene: .
j_gene: TRBJ2-3
v_gene: TRBV6-2/TRBV6-3
CDR3nt: TGTGCCAGCAGTTACTTAGTTGACGGGGCCTCTAGCACAGATACGCAGTATTTT
CDR3aa: CASSYLVDGASSTDTQYF

abundance: few
d_gene: .
j_gene: TRBJ2-7
v_gene: TRBV27
CDR3nt: TGTGCCAGCAGTTTATCGATAGGGCGTACCTACGAGCAGTACTTC
CDR3aa: CASSLSIGRTYEQYF

abundance: many
d_gene: TRBD1
j_gene: TRBJ1-1
v_gene: TRBV7-8
CDR3nt: TGTGCCAGCAGCTTAGTAGGGGGCGTTGGTTGGGCTGAAGCTTTCTTT
CDR3aa: CASSLVGGVGWAEAFF

abundance: few
d_gene: .
j_gene: TRBJ1-4
v_gene: TRBV10-3
CDR3nt: TGTGCCATCAGTGGGACTGCGAATGAAAAACTGTTTTTT
CDR3aa: CAISGTANEKLFF

abundance: few
d_gene: TRBD1
j_gene: TRBJ1-6
v_gene: TRBV18
CDR3nt: TGTGCCAGCTCACCACTGTGGGTGGGACAGGTCAATTCACCCCTCCACTTT
CDR3aa: CASSPLWVGQVNSPLHF

abundance: few
d_gene: .
j_gene: TRBJ1-3
v_gene: TRBV28
CDR3nt: TGTGCCAGCAGTCCAAGCCAGGGGTTAGCTGGAAACACCATATATTTT
CDR3aa: CASSPSQGLAGNTIYF

abundance: .
d_gene: TRBD1
j_gene: TRBJ2-7
v_gene: TRBV11-2
CDR3nt: TGTGCCAGCAGCGCCACAGGGGGCGCAGGCTACGAGCAGTACTTC
CDR3aa: CASSATGGAGYEQYF

abundance: many
d_gene: TRBD1
j_gene: TRBJ1-2
v_gene: TRBV30
CDR3nt: TGTGCCTGGGACAGGGTTGTACACGACCCCTTGGGCTACACCTTC
CDR3aa: CAWDRVVHDPLGYTF

abundance: many
d_gene: .
j_gene: TRBJ2-5
v_gene: TRBV6-1
CDR3nt: TGTGCCAGCAGTACGGGACGGAAAGAGACCCAGTACTTC
CDR3aa: CASSTGRKETQYF

abundance: .
d_gene: .
j_gene: TRBJ1-5
v_gene: TRBV6-1
CDR3nt: TGTGCCAGCAAGACAGGCTCTCAGCCCCAGCATTTT
CDR3aa: CASKTGSQPQHF

abundance: many
d_gene: .
j_gene: TRBJ1-6
v_gene: TRBV18
CDR3nt: TGTGCCAGCTCACCATCTCTAATACAGGATAATTCACCCCTCCACTTT
CDR3aa: CASSPSLIQDNSPLHF

abundance: .
d_gene: TRBD1
j_gene: TRBJ2-6
v_gene: TRBV28
CDR3nt: TGTGCCAGTTCCCCCGGGACAGCCCCCAACGTCCTGACTTTC
CDR3aa: CASSPGTAPNVLTF

abundance: many
d_gene: .
j_gene: TRBJ2-5
v_gene: TRBV20-1
CDR3nt: TGCAGTGCTACCCTCCGAGAGACCCAGTACTTC
CDR3aa: CSATLRETQYF

abundance: few
d_gene: TRBD1
j_gene: TRBJ1-4
v_gene: TRBV3-1
CDR3nt: TGTGCCAGCAGCCAGCGGACAGGGGGGAAAGAAAAACTGTTTTTT
CDR3aa: CASSQRTGGKEKLFF

abundance: many
d_gene: TRBD1
j_gene: TRBJ1-2
v_gene: TRBV12-3/TRBV12-4
CDR3nt: TGTGCCAGCGTCGGGACAGGGGTCCTTCGCTATGGCTACACCTTC
CDR3aa: CASVGTGVLRYGYTF

abundance: many
d_gene: .
j_gene: TRBJ2-3
v_gene: TRBV5-1
CDR3nt: TGCGCCACCTCCCGATCTGGCACAGATACGCAGTATTTT
CDR3aa: CATSRSGTDTQYF

abundance: many
d_gene: .
j_gene: TRBJ2-5
v_gene: TRBV5-5
CDR3nt: TGTGCCAGCAGCTTGGCGACCGGGAAGGAGACCCAGTACTTC
CDR3aa: CASSLATGKETQYF

abundance: few
d_gene: .
j_gene: TRBJ2-2
v_gene: TRBV7-3
CDR3nt: TGTGCCAGCAGCCCCCGGGGCGGGGAGCTGTTTTTT
CDR3aa: CASSPRGGELFF

abundance: many
d_gene: TRBD1
j_gene: TRBJ1-2
v_gene: TRBV12-3/TRBV12-4
CDR3nt: TGTGCCAGCAGCCTGGACAGGACAGCGCGGGGCTACACCTTC
CDR3aa: CASSLDRTARGYTF

abundance: few
d_gene: TRBD1
j_gene: TRBJ2-1
v_gene: TRBV3-1
CDR3nt: TGTGCCAGCAGCCATTGGTGGGCGTTCGGGACAGGGGCTTACAATGAGCAGTTCTTC
CDR3aa: CASSHWWAFGTGAYNEQFF

abundance: few
d_gene: .
j_gene: TRBJ2-1
v_gene: TRBV20-1
CDR3nt: TGCAGTGCTAGCGGTTCTAGAACATTCTACAATGAGCAGTTCTTC
CDR3aa: CSASGSRTFYNEQFF

abundance: many
d_gene: .
j_gene: TRBJ2-7
v_gene: TRBV20-1
CDR3nt: TGCAGTGCCGAGGCCCGGGCGGCCACCTACGAGCAGTACTTC
CDR3aa: CSAEARAATYEQYF

abundance: many
d_gene: .
j_gene: TRBJ1-5
v_gene: TRBV5-5
CDR3nt: TGTGCCAGCAGCTTGGACAGGCGGTGGAATCAGCCCCAGCATTTT
CDR3aa: CASSLDRRWNQPQHF

abundance: .
d_gene: TRBD2
j_gene: TRBJ2-1
v_gene: TRBV7-2
CDR3nt: TGTGCCAGCAGCTTTTCTAGCGGGGGGGCCAATGAGCAGTTCTTC
CDR3aa: CASSFSSGGANEQFF

abundance: many
d_gene: .
j_gene: TRBJ1-6
v_gene: TRBV7-9
CDR3nt: TGTGCCAGCAGCTCTTTAGGTGGGCTGATTTCACCCCTCCACTTT
CDR3aa: CASSSLGGLISPLHF

abundance: many
d_gene: TRBD2
j_gene: TRBJ2-3
v_gene: TRBV7-2
CDR3nt: TGTGCCAGCAGCTTAGGAGCGGGGGGGCCGTTTGATACGCAGTATTTT
CDR3aa: CASSLGAGGPFDTQYF

abundance: many
d_gene: .
j_gene: TRBJ1-1
v_gene: TRBV7-2
CDR3nt: TGTGCCAGCGGTGTGGGAATGAACACTGAAGCTTTCTTT
CDR3aa: CASGVGMNTEAFF

abundance: .
d_gene: TRBD2
j_gene: TRBJ2-1
v_gene: TRBV20-1
CDR3nt: TGCAGTGCTCAGAGGACTAGCGGGAGCGCTCGTGTCTACAATGAGCAGTTCTTC
CDR3aa: CSAQRTSGSARVYNEQFF

abundance: many
d_gene: .
j_gene: TRBJ2-4
v_gene: TRBV28
CDR3nt: TGTGCCAGCAGTTTATCCCCCCAGCAGAACATTCAGTACTTC
CDR3aa: CASSLSPQQNIQYF

abundance: many
d_gene: .
j_gene: TRBJ1-2
v_gene: TRBV12-3/TRBV12-4
CDR3nt: TGTGCCAGCAGTTTAGGGGGGAACAACTATGGCTACACCTTC
CDR3aa: CASSLGGNNYGYTF

abundance: many
d_gene: .
j_gene: TRBJ2-3
v_gene: TRBV11-2
CDR3nt: TGTGCCAGCAGCTTATCCTCAGATACGCAGTATTTT
CDR3aa: CASSLSSDTQYF

abundance: .
d_gene: .
j_gene: TRBJ2-5
v_gene: TRBV7-2
CDR3nt: TGTGCCAGCAGCTTAGGTCCCAGCCGGGGAGAGACCCAGTACTTC
CDR3aa: CASSLGPSRGETQYF

abundance: .
d_gene: TRBD2
j_gene: TRBJ2-1
v_gene: TRBV7-2
CDR3nt: TGTGCCAGCAGCTCAGCGGGACTAGCGGGAGGGCCGTTGAATGAGCAGTTCTTC
CDR3aa: CASSSAGLAGGPLNEQFF